This TCR beta chain was sequenced during a study of T cell clonotyping in hematopoietic cell transplantation. Study at large: Recipients' pretransplant samples followed cytoreduction.

Study-wide results and limits: Pathologically expanded recipient clonotypes increased progressively from day 30 to day 180 as diversity fell. Few recipient clonotypes overlapped donors; over 95% were de novo at given depth.

Sequenced by immunoSEQ multiplex PCR; TCRdb stores in-frame clones only, minus some. The sample records about 69,000 clones, almost 97% being singletons. As to time point: recipient sample about 28 days before transplant, after cytoreduction. Recipients were bled about 28 days pretransplant and at posttransplant days 30, 100, 180. Germline lookup yields CDR1 SNHLY and CDR2 FYNNEI. The CDR3 is 12 amino acids. With 10 bases removed from V and 7 bases from J, the gap between germline ends came to 14 bases. To note about this clone: Antigen unknown.

The TCR originated in a woman aged 45 to 65 with acute myeloid leukemia. Some clones in this sample may be carry-over from other donors' samples. The source was peripheral blood mononuclear cells, collected before stem cell transplant. This chain joins TRBV2 and TRBJ2-1, with D possibly TRBD1 on 6 matching bases. CDR3 region: CAIQGYRNEQFF. The CDR3 DNA reads as TGTGCCATACAGGGTTATAGGAATGAGCAGTTCTTC. The whole variable domain, remainder taken from reference TRBV2 and TRBJ2-1, is EPEVTQTPSHQVTQMGQEVILRCVPISNHLYFYWYRQILGQKVEFLVSFYNNEISEKSEIFDDQFSVERPDGSNFTLKIRSTKLEDSAMYFCAIQGYRNEQFFGPGTRLTVL.